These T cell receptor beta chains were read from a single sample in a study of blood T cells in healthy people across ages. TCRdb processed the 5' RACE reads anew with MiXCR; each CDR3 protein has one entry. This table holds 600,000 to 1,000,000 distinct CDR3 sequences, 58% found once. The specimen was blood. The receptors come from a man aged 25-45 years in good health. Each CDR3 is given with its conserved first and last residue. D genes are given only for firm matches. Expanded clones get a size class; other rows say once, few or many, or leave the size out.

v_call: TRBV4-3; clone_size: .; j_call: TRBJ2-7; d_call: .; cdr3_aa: CASSQDQGVYEQYF; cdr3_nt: TGCGCCAGCAGCCAAGACCAGGGCGTCTACGAGCAGTACTTC
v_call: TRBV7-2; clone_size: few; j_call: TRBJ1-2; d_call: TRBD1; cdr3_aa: CASSRVVGQGRGYTF; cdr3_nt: TGTGCCAGCAGCCGTGTAGTGGGACAGGGTCGTGGCTACACCTTC
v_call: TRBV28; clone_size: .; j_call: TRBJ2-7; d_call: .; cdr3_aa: CASSPLGTYDYEQYF; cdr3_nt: TGTGCCAGCAGTCCGCTCGGGACGTACGACTACGAGCAGTACTTC
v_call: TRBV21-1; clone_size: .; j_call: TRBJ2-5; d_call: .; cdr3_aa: CASSTKGNSSPQETQYF; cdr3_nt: TGTGCCAGCAGCACTAAAGGAAACAGTAGCCCGCAAGAGACCCAGTACTTC
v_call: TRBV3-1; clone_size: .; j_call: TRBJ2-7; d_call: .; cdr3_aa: CASSHGLGLNYEQYF; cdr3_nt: TGTGCCAGCAGTCATGGCCTGGGACTCAACTACGAGCAGTACTTC
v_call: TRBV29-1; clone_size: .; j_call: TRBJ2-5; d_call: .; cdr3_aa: CSVPRDSQETRYF; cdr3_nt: TGCAGCGTCCCCCGGGACTCTCAAGAGACCCGGTACTTC
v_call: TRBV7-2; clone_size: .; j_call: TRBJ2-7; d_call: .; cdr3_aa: CASSMKAYEQYF; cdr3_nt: TGTGCCAGCAGCATGAAGGCCTACGAGCAGTACTTC
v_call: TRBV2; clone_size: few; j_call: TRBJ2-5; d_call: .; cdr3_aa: CASGIPFQETQYF; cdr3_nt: TGTGCCAGCGGTATCCCGTTCCAAGAGACCCAGTACTTC
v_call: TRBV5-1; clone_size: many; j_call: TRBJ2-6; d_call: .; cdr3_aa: CASTLTGGANVLTF; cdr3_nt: TGCGCCAGCACCCTGACAGGTGGGGCCAACGTCCTGACTTTC
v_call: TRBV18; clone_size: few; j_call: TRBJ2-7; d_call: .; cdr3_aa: CASSRAQGYSYEQYF; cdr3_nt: TGTGCCAGCTCACGCGCCCAGGGCTACTCCTACGAGCAGTACTTC
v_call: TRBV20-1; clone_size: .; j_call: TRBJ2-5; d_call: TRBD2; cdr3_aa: CSARLAAYQETQYF; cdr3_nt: TGCAGCGCAAGACTAGCGGCGTACCAAGAGACCCAGTACTTC
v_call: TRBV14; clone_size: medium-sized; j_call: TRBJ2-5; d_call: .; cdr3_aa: CASSQRPRETQYF; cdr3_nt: TGTGCCAGCAGCCAAAGGCCCCGGGAGACCCAGTACTTC
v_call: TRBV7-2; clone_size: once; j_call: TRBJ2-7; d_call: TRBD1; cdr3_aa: CASSLPDRGQDEQYF; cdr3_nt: TGTGCCAGCAGCTTGCCGGACAGGGGGCAGGACGAGCAGTACTTC
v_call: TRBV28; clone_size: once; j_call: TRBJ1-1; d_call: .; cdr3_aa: CASSLTNGNTEAFF; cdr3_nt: TGTGCCAGCAGTTTAACGAACGGGAACACTGAAGCTTTCTTT
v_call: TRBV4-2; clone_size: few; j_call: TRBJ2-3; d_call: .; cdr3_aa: CASSGDRDSRTDTQYF; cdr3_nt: TGTGCCAGCAGCGGAGACCGGGACTCCCGCACAGATACGCAGTATTTT
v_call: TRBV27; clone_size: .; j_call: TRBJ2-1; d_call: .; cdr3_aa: CASSRGGLEQFF; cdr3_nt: TGTGCCAGCAGTCGAGGGGGTCTTGAGCAGTTCTTC
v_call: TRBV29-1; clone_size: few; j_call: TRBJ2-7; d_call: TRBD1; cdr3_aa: CSARDRVDEQYF; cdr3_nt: TGCAGCGCACGGGACAGGGTCGACGAGCAGTACTTC
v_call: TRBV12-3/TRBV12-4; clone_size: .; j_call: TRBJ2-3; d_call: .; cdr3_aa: CASRTRPGDTDTQYF; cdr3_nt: TGTGCCAGCAGAACAAGGCCCGGGGACACAGATACGCAGTATTTT
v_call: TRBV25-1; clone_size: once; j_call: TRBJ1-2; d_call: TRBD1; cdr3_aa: CASSEGTGVPNNYGYTF; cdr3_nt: TGTGCCAGCAGTGAAGGGACAGGGGTTCCAAATAACTATGGCTACACCTTC
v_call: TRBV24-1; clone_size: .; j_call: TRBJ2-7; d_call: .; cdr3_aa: CATSDPKAYEQYF; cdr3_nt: TGTGCCACCAGTGATCCCAAGGCCTACGAGCAGTACTTC
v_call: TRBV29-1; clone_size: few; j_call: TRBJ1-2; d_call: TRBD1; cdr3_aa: CSVELQGANYGYTF; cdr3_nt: TGCAGCGTGGAGCTACAGGGGGCTAACTATGGCTACACCTTC
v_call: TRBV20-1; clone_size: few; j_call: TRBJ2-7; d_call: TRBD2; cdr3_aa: CSARGREGPPYEQYF; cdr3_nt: TGCAGTGCTAGAGGGAGGGAGGGCCCCCCCTACGAGCAGTACTTC
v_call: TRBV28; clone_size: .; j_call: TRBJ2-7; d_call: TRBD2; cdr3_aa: CASSFDLGGYEQYF; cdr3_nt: TGTGCCAGCAGTTTCGATCTCGGGGGGTACGAGCAGTACTTC
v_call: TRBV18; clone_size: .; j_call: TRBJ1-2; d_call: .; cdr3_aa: CASSPIGGGDGYTF; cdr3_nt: TGTGCCAGCTCACCAATCGGCGGGGGTGATGGCTACACCTTC
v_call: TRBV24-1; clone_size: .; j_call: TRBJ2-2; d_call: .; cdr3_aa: CATSIGRENTGELFF; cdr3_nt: TGTGCCACCAGTATTGGGCGGGAGAACACCGGGGAGCTGTTTTTT
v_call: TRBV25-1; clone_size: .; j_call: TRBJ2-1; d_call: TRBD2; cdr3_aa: CASSEGASGTNEQFF; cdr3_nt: TGTGCCAGCAGTGAAGGTGCTAGCGGGACGAATGAGCAGTTCTTC
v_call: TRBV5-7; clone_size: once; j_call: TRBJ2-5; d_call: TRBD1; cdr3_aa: CASSLIRDSVGEQYF; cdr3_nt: TGTGCCAGCAGCTTGATCCGGGACAGTGTAGGAGAGCAGTACTTC
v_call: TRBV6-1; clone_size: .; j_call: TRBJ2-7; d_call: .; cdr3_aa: CASSVDSFYEQYF; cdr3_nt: TGTGCCAGCAGTGTAGACAGCTTCTACGAGCAGTACTTC
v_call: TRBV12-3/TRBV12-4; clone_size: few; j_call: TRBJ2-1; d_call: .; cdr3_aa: CASSFYGVREQFF; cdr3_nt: TGTGCCAGCAGTTTCTACGGGGTCCGTGAGCAGTTCTTC
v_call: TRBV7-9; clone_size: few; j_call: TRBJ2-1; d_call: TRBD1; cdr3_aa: CASSFRGTERSYNEQFF; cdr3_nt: TGTGCCAGCAGCTTTAGGGGGACAGAAAGGTCCTACAATGAGCAGTTCTTC
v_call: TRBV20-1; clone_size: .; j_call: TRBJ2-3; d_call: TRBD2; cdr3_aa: CSATGGSARDTPDWRARRDTQYF; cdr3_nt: TGCAGTGCCACCGGCGGGAGTGCTAGAGATACCCCTGACTGGAGGGCGAGAAGAGATACGCAGTATTTT
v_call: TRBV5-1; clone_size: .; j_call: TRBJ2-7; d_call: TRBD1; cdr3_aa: CASSIGTASYEQYF; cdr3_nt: TGCGCCAGCAGCATCGGGACAGCGAGCTACGAGCAGTACTTC
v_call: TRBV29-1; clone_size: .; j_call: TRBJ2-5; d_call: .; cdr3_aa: CSVAPGLLKTETQYF; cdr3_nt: TGCAGCGTTGCTCCGGGACTCCTTAAAACCGAGACCCAGTACTTC
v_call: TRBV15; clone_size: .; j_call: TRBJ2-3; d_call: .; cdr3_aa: CATRASQITDTQYF; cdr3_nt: TGTGCCACCAGAGCCAGTCAGATCACAGATACGCAGTATTTT
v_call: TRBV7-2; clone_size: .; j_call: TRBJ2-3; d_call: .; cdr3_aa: CASRETRPDTQYF; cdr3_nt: TGTGCCAGCAGAGAGACTCGGCCAGATACGCAGTATTTT
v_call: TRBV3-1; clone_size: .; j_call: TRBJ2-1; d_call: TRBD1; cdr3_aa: CVSSVPGQGSNEQFF; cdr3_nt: TGTGTCAGCAGCGTGCCAGGACAGGGAAGTAATGAGCAGTTCTTC
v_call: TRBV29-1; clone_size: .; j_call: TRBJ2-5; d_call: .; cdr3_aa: CSVGRGGNEQYF; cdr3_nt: TGCAGCGTTGGTAGGGGGGGGAATGAGCAGTACTTC
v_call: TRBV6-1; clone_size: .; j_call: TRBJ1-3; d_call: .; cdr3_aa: CASSTGQSGNTIYF; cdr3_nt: TGTGCCAGCAGTACCGGACAGTCTGGAAACACCATATATTTT
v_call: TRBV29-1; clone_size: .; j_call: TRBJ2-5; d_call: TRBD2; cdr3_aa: CSVELTRLAGEETQYF; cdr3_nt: TGCAGCGTTGAATTGACGAGACTAGCGGGAGAAGAGACCCAGTACTTC
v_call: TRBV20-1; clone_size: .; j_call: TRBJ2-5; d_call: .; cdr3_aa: CSAPRVGDETQYF; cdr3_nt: TGCAGTGCCCCTAGGGTGGGGGACGAGACCCAGTACTTC
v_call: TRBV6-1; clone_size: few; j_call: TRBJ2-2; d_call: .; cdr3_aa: CATFRDAGELFF; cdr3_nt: TGTGCCACCTTCAGGGACGCCGGGGAGCTGTTTTTT